This T cell receptor beta chain was identified in a study of CD8 T cells in Susac syndrome (dated by TCRdb to the late 2010s). Background for the entire study: Repertoire sequencing was used to test whether CD8+ T cell activation and differentiation in Susac syndrome was antigen driven. Clonality of the CD8+ T cell repertoire was compared between more than 10 healthy donors, roughly 14 Susac syndrome patients and 15 multiple sclerosis patients.

Peripheral blood CD8+ and CD4+ T cells from healthy donors, Susac syndrome patients and multiple sclerosis patients were profiled by high-throughput TCR beta sequencing. The multiple sclerosis controls were treatment-naive patients who had stable or active relapsing-remitting disease and met the revised McDonald criteria. Bulk CD8+ and CD4+ T cells were purified by magnetic negative isolation, whereas CD8+ TEMRA cells were enriched by FACS. Blood was collected in EDTA tubes and processed within 24 hours, with PBMCs isolated through density gradient centrifugation. PBMCs intended for TCR sequencing were cryopreserved in liquid nitrogen and thawed later in a water bath at 37 degrees C. A purity of at least 90% was achieved for sorted or isolated CD4+, CD8+ and CD8+ TEMRA cells. About this clonotype: What this receptor recognizes is not known. Base qualities are missing; no much larger clone stands one base away.

On the study overall, not on this receptor specifically: The number of individuals in the TCR sequencing and HLA analysis was recognized as being relatively small.

RNA was extracted with the RNeasy kit and roughly 0.5 to 1 ug was reverse transcribed using random hexamers. The immunoSEQ multiplex PCR assay, which covers 54 Vbeta and 13 Jbeta segments, was used to amplify TCR beta CDR3 regions. To correct PCR amplification bias, a synthetic template baseline was used for both primer optimization and computational correction. Per the authors' processing: Only productive sequences were kept, with reads annotated to V, D and J genes according to IMGT and analyzed in immunoSEQ Analyzer. Clonality was calculated as one minus the Shannon entropy normalized by log2 of the number of productive unique sequences. Public and private clones were assessed among the 100 most prevalent clones of each patient and control. A clone was defined as Susac-specific if it was absent from the healthy and MS cohorts, from some 1,100 published viral clones and from other ImmuneACCESS disease sequences. The public reads were quality trimmed at Q25 with fastp and then assembled into clones with MiXCR by TCRdb, keeping productive beta chains. Rows merge per CDR3 protein into single entries with the most common DNA and genes. These V and J calls originate from TCRdb's pipeline instead of the authors' own analysis. The table for this sample lists fewer than 300,000 distinct CDR3 sequences; approximately 85% of them were counted only once. In total, the top ten clones hold 0.11% of the sample.

Sequencing used CD8+ T cells from PBMCs. The TCR was taken from a human donor with multiple sclerosis.

CDR3 loop: CSARGLASVETQYF. The nucleotides read TGCAGTGCTAGGGGTCTAGCGTCGGTGGAGACCCAGTACTTC. The chain was built from TRBV20-1 and TRBJ2-5; the D gene is perhaps TRBD2, from 6 matching bases. Measured from the cysteine to the phenylalanine, the CDR3 is 14 residues long. The sequence is cut down to CDR3 DNA, 42 bases in frame from base 1. Based on the germline V gene (reference sequence), the CDR1 and CDR2 sequences are DFQATT and SNEGSKA. V is pared back by 3 bases and J by 5 bases, with 16 bases lying between the germline termini.